Below, one T cell receptor beta chain is given with its context. Its antigen is unknown. The data were obtained in a study of T cell responses to AZD1222 COVID-19 vaccine. General study points: Clonal diversity was possibly underestimated, and the donors were mostly white British, with more females. With two AZD1222 doses given, Spike-specific TCR breadth and depth both rose.

The study pooled second doses at about 4 or about 12 weeks. The table came from immunoSEQ multiplex PCR; TCRdb's copy has only in-frame clones and leaves some out. The sample has approximately 150,000 clones, 90% seen once; the top ten hold roughly 6%. In germline, CDR1 is LNHDA, CDR2 SQIVND (reference sequence). The CDR3 sequence is 15 residues long. Trimming cost V 7 bases and J 0 bases, with 13 bases left between them. The specimen comprised peripheral blood, sampled 28 days after the second AZD1222 dose. The receptor was derived from an adult who received the AZD1222 COVID-19 vaccine. This chain links TRBV19 with TRBJ1-3; D is unclear. Here the CDR3 reads CASNPRGTSGNTIYF. In nucleotides, the CDR3 is TGTGCCAGTAATCCCCGGGGAACCTCTGGAAACACCATATATTTT. The full variable domain, its missing parts supplied by reference TRBV19 and TRBJ1-3, is DGGITQSPKYLFRKEGQNVTLSCEQNLNHDAMYWYRQDPGQGLRLIYYSQIVNDFQKGDIAEGYSVSREKKESFPLTVTSAQKNPTAFYLCASNPRGTSGNTIYFGEGSWLTVV.